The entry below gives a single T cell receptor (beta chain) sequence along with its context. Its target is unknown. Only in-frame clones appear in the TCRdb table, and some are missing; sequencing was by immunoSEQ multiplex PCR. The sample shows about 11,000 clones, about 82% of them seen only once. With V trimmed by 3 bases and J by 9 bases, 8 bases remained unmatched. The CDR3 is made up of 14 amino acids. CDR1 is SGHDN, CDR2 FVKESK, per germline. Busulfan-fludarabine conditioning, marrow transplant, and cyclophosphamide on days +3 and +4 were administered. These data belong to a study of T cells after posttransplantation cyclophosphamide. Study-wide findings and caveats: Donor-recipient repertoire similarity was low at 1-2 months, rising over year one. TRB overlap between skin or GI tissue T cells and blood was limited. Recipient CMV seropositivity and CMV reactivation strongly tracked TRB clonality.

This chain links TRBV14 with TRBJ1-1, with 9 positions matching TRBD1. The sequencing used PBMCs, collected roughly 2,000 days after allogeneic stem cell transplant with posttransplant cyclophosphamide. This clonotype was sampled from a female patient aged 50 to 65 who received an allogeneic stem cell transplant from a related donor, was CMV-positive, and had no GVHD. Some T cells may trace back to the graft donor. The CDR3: CASSHNRGRIQAFF. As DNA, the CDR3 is TGTGCCAGCAGCCATAACAGGGGGCGCATTCAAGCTTTCTTT.